In this sample, the clone carrying this T cell receptor beta chain turned up a few times. Its target is not known. These data belong to a study of T-cell memory formation after mild COVID-19. TCRdb re-called the 5' RACE reads through MiXCR, storing one row per CDR3 protein. The sample has some 120,000 distinct CDR3 sequences, approximately 15% seen once. Study-wide results and caveats: Of the contracting clones, CD4+ ones lay mainly in CM and EM, and CD8+ ones in EMRA.

This sequence was found in a young man who had mild COVID-19 (a few samples of this study predate the infection). Cell type and time point are not known. Sequenced material: PBMCs or a T cell subset sorted from them (not recorded which).

This CDR3 is CASSVGGWGNTEAFF. Here the CDR3 DNA reads TGTGCCAGCAGCGTAGGTGGTTGGGGAAACACTGAAGCTTTCTTT. This rearrangement joins TRBV9 to TRBJ1-1, with D hard to call. V shed 0 bases and J shed 2 bases, with 11 bases lying between them. CDR3 length: 15 residues. The germline V gene encodes CDR1 SGDLS and CDR2 YYNGEE. Complete variable domain (other parts from reference TRBV9 and TRBJ1-1): DSGVTQTPKHLITATGQRVTLRCSPRSGDLSVYWYQQSLDQGLQFLIQYYNGEERAKGNILERFSAQQFPDLHSELNLSSLELGDSALYFCASSVGGWGNTEAFFGQGTRLTVV.